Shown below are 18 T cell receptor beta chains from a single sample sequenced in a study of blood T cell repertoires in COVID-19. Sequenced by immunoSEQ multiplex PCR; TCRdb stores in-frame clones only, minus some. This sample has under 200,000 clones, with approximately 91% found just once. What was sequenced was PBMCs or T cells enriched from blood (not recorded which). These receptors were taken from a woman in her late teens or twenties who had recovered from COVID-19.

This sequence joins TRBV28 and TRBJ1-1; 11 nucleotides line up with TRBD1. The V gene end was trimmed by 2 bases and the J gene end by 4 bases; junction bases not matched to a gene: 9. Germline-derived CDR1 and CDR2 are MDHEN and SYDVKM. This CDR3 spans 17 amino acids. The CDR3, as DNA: TGTGCCAGCAGTTTACCGGGGTGGACAGGGGGCCTCACTGAAGCTTTCTTT. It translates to CASSLPGWTGGLTEAFF.

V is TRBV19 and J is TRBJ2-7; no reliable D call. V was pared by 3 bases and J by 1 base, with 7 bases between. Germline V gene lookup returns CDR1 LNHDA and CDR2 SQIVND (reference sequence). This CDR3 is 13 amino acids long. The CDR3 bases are TGTGCCAGTAGTATTGAGGTTTCCTACGAGCAGTACTTC. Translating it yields CASSIEVSYEQYF. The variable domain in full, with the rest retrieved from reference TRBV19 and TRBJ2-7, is DGGITQSPKYLFRKEGQNVTLSCEQNLNHDAMYWYRQDPGQGLRLIYYSQIVNDFQKGDIAEGYSVSREKKESFPLTVTSAQKNPTAFYLCASSIEVSYEQYFGPGTRLTVT.

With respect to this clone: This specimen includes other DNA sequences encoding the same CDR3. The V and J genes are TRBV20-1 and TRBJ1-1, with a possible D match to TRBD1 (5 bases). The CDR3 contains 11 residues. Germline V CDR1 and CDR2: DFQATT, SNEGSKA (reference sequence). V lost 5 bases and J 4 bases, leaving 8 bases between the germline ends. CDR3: CSARGVTEAFF. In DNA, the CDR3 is TGCAGTGCTCGGGGGGTCACTGAAGCTTTCTTT.

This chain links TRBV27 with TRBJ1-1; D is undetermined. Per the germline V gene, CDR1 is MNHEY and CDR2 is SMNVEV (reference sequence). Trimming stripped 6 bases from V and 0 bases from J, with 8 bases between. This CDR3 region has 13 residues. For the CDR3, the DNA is TGTGCCAGCAGACTACTCATGAACACTGAAGCTTTCTTT. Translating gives CASRLLMNTEAFF.

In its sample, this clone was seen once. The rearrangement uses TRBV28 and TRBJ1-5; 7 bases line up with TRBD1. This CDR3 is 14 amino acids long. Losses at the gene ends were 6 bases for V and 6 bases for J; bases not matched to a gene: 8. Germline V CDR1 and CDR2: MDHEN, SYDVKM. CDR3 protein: CASRSTGVGQPQHF. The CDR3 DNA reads TGTGCCAGCAGATCAACAGGGGTGGGTCAGCCCCAGCATTTT. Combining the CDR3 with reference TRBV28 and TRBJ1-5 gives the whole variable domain DVKVTQSSRYLVKRTGEKVFLECVQDMDHENMFWYRQDPGLGLRLIYFSYDVKMKEKGDIPEGYSVSREKKERFSLILESASTNQTSMYLCASRSTGVGQPQHFGDGTRLSIL.

CDR3 DNA sequence: TGTGCCAGTAGTATCCTCGGGGGGGATTTGTACTTC. Protein product: CASSILGGDLYF. The chain recombines TRBV19 with TRBJ2-7; 8 nucleotides align to TRBD2. Germline loops: CDR1 LNHDA, CDR2 SQIVND (reference sequence). V gave up 3 bases and J gave up 12 bases; unmatched junction bases: 7. CDR3 size: 12 residues. The whole variable domain, remainder taken from reference TRBV19 and TRBJ2-7, is DGGITQSPKYLFRKEGQNVTLSCEQNLNHDAMYWYRQDPGQGLRLIYYSQIVNDFQKGDIAEGYSVSREKKESFPLTVTSAQKNPTAFYLCASSILGGDLYFGPGTRLTVT.

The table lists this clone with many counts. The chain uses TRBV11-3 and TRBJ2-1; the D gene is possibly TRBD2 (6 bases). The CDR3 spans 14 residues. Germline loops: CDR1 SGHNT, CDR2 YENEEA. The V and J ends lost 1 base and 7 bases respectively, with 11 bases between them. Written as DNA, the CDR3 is TGTGCCAGCAGCTTAGGACCTGGGGGGAATGAGCAGTTCTTC. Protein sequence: CASSLGPGGNEQFF.

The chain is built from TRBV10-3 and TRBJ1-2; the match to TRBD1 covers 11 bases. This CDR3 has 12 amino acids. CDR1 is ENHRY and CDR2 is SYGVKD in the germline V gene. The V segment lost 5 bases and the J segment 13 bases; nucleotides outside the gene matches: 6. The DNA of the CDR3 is TGTGCCATCAGTTTAGGACAGGGGGCGGTCACCTTC. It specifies CAISLGQGAVTF.

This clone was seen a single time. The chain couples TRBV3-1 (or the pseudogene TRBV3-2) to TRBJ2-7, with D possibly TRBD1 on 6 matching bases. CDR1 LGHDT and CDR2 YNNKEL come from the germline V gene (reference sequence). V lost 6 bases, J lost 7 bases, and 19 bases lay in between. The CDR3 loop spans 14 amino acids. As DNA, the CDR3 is TGTGCCAGCAGACTACAGGTTCCCCAGGGGGAGCAGTACTTC. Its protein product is CASRLQVPQGEQYF.

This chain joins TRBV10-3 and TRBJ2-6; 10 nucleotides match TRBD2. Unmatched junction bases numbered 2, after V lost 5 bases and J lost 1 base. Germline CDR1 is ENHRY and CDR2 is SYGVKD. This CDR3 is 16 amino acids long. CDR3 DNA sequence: TGTGCCATCAGTCTAGCGGGAGCGTCTGGGGCCAACGTCCTGACTTTC. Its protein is CAISLAGASGANVLTF.

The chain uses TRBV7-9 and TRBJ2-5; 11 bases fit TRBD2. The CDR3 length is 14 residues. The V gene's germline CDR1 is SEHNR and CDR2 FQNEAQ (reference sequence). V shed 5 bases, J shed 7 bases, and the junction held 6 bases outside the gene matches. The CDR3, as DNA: TGTGCCAGCAGCCCCCTAGCGGGAGGTATGACCCAGTACTTC. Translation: CASSPLAGGMTQYF.

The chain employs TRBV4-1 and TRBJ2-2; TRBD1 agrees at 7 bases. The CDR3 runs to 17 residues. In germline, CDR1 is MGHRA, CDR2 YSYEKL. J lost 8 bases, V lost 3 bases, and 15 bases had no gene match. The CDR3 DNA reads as TGCGCCAGCAGCCAGTATCTGGGACAGAGCGTGAAAGGGGAGCTGTTTTTT. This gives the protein CASSQYLGQSVKGELFF.

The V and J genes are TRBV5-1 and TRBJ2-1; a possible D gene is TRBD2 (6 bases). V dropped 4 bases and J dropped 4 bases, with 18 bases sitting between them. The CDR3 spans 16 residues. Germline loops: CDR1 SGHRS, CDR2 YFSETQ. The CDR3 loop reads CASSLYRGRKYNEQFF. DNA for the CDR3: TGCGCCAGCAGCCTATACCGGGGGAGAAAGTACAATGAGCAGTTCTTC.

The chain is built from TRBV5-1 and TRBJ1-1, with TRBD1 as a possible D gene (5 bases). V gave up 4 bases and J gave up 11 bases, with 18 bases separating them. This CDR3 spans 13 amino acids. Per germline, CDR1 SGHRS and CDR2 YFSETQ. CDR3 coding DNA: TGCGCCAGCAGCCCGGGCTCTGCAAGGGGTGCTTTCTTT. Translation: CASSPGSARGAFF.

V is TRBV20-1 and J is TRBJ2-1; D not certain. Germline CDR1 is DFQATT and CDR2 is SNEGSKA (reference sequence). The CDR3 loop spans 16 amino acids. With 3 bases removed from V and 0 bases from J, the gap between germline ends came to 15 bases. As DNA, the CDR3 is TGCAGTGCTAGTTCTAGGATGGCAGCCTCCTACAATGAGCAGTTCTTC. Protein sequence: CSASSRMAASYNEQFF.

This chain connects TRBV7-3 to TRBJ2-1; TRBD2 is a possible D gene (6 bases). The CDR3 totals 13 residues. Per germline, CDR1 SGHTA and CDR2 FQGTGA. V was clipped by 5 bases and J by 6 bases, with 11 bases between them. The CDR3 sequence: CASSPHSGNEQFF. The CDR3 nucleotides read TGTGCCAGCAGCCCCCATAGCGGCAATGAGCAGTTCTTC. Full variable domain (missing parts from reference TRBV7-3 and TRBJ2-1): GAGVSQTPSNKVTEKGKYVELRCDPISGHTALYWYRQSLGQGPEFLIYFQGTGAADDSGLPNDRFFAVRPEGSVSTLKIQRTERGDSAVYLCASSPHSGNEQFFGPGTRLTVL.

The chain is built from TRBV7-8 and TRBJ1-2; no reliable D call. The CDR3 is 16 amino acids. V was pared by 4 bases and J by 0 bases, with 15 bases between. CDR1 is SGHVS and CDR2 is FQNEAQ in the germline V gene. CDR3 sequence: CASSSLRFGANYGYTF. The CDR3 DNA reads TGTGCCAGCAGCTCTTTGCGGTTCGGGGCTAACTATGGCTACACCTTC.

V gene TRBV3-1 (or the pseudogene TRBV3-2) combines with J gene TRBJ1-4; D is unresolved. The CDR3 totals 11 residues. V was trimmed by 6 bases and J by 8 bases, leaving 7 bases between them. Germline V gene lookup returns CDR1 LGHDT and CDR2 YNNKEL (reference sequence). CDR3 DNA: TGTGCCAGCAGAAGTCGGGAAAAACTGTTTTTT. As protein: CASRSREKLFF.